Listed below are T cell receptor beta chains from one sample, sequenced in a study of blood T cell repertoires in COVID-19. Libraries were prepared by immunoSEQ multiplex PCR; TCRdb keeps only in-frame clonotypes and omits some of them. Here the sample spans 150,000 to 180,000 clones, 80% to 90% being singletons. Sequenced material: peripheral blood. The receptors stem from a woman between 50 and 59 years old with acute or convalescent COVID-19. The CDR3 runs from the conserved cysteine through the conserved F or W. D genes are given only for firm matches. Clone size is given for some rows only: seen once, a few or many times, or a class if the clone is expanded.

>TRBJ2-2|few|.|TRBV5-1
CASRPPAGGELFF
TGCGCCAGCAGGCCTCCTGCCGGCGGGGAGCTGTTTTTT
>TRBJ1-5|.|TRBD1|TRBV6-6
CASLGTGVFQPQHF
TGTGCCAGCCTTGGGACAGGAGTTTTCCAGCCCCAGCATTTT
>TRBJ2-1|.|TRBD1|TRBV11-3
CASSGGQGTYNEQFF
TGTGCCAGCAGCGGGGGACAGGGGACATACAATGAGCAGTTCTTC
>TRBJ2-3|.|TRBD2|TRBV18
CASSLSGSSTDTQYF
TGTGCCAGCTCACTTAGCGGGAGTAGCACAGATACGCAGTATTTT
>TRBJ1-2|.|TRBD1|TRBV5-5
CASSVSGTGGYGYTF
TGTGCCAGCAGCGTATCCGGGACAGGGGGCTATGGCTACACCTTC
>TRBJ2-5|.|.|TRBV18
CASSPNGEEGTQYF
TGTGCCAGCTCACCGAACGGGGAGGAAGGGACCCAGTACTTC
>TRBJ2-7|.|.|TRBV11-2
CASSLERSYEQYF
TGTGCCAGCAGCTTAGAGCGGTCCTACGAGCAGTACTTC
>TRBJ1-1|.|TRBD1|TRBV10-3
CAISEGGGGRGEAFF
TGTGCCATCAGTGAGGGCGGAGGGGGCCGCGGTGAAGCTTTCTTT
>TRBJ2-2|.|.|TRBV10-2
CASSATSSGEFPGELFF
TGCGCCAGCAGTGCCACTTCGAGCGGTGAATTCCCCGGGGAGCTGTTTTTT
>TRBJ1-2|.|.|TRBV6-4
CASSEKSGKHYGYTF
TGTGCCAGCAGTGAGAAATCCGGGAAGCACTATGGCTACACCTTC
>TRBJ2-7|.|.|TRBV6-1
CASSEALRDNEQYF
TGTGCCAGCAGTGAAGCTTTACGAGACAACGAGCAGTACTTC
>TRBJ2-5|.|TRBD2|TRBV3-1/TRBV3-2
CASSLTSGQETQYF
TGTGCCAGCAGCCTGACTAGCGGGCAAGAGACCCAGTACTTC
>TRBJ2-6|.|.|TRBV10-3
CAISDGLSGANVLTF
TGTGCCATCAGTGACGGACTCTCTGGGGCCAACGTCCTGACTTTC
>TRBJ2-3|.|.|TRBV4-3
CASSQGDTSTDTQYF
TGCGCCAGCAGCCAAGGGGACACTAGCACAGATACGCAGTATTTT
>TRBJ2-7|.|TRBD1|TRBV20-1
CSASSVGQNYEQYF
TGCAGTGCTAGTTCCGTGGGACAGAACTACGAGCAGTACTTC
>TRBJ1-2|once|.|TRBV11-2
CASSSDGVYGYTF
TGTGCCAGCAGCTCTGACGGGGTCTATGGCTACACCTTC
>TRBJ1-4|.|.|TRBV2
CASSEHRYNEKLFF
TGTGCCAGCAGTGAACACAGATATAATGAAAAACTGTTTTTT
>TRBJ2-7|.|TRBD1|TRBV28
CASSHGTVFSYEQYF
TGTGCCAGCAGTCACGGGACAGTGTTTTCCTACGAGCAGTACTTC
>TRBJ1-2|.|.|TRBV5-5
CASSLEPSTGNYGYTF
TGTGCCAGCAGCTTAGAACCCTCCACAGGGAACTATGGCTACACCTTC
>TRBJ1-3|.|.|TRBV29-1
CSVYILGRENF
TGCAGCGTTTATATTCTAGGCAGGGAAAATTTT
>TRBJ1-5|.|TRBD1|TRBV24-1
CATSDLQGGLTSDPYSNQPQHF
TGTGCCACCAGTGATTTGCAGGGGGGACTTACCTCCGACCCGTATAGCAATCAGCCCCAGCATTTT
>TRBJ1-2|.|TRBD1|TRBV12-3/TRBV12-4
CASGQGDYGYTF
TGTGCCAGCGGTCAGGGGGACTATGGCTACACCTTC
>TRBJ2-2|few|.|TRBV7-2
CASSLEADTGELFF
TGTGCCAGCAGCTTAGAAGCGGATACCGGGGAGCTGTTTTTT
>TRBJ2-7|few|TRBD1|TRBV29-1
CSGGQGDEQYF
TGCAGCGGGGGACAGGGGGACGAGCAGTACTTC
>TRBJ2-1|once|TRBD2|TRBV7-3
CASSPGLAFGEQFF
TGTGCCAGCAGCCCGGGACTAGCATTCGGTGAGCAGTTCTTC
>TRBJ1-3|.|TRBD1|TRBV2
CASSRDRVSTGNTIYF
TGTGCCAGCAGTCGGGACAGGGTTTCAACTGGAAACACCATATATTTT
>TRBJ1-1|.|TRBD1|TRBV28
CASRMEDRLNTEAFF
TGTGCCAGCAGGATGGAGGACAGGTTGAACACTGAAGCTTTCTTT
>TRBJ1-2|.|.|TRBV5-6
CASSSGSGVGYTF
TGTGCCAGCAGCAGTGGATCAGGGGTTGGCTACACCTTC
>TRBJ1-1|.|.|TRBV7-2
CASSFTENTEAFF
TGTGCCAGCAGCTTTACAGAGAACACTGAAGCTTTCTTT
>TRBJ2-2|.|TRBD1|TRBV7-7
CASSKTGGVTAGELFF
TGTGCCAGCAGCAAGACAGGGGGGGTGACAGCCGGGGAGCTGTTTTTT
>TRBJ1-6|once|TRBD1|TRBV10-3
CAISFRDSYNSPLHF
TGTGCCATCAGTTTCCGGGACAGTTATAATTCACCCCTCCACTTT
>TRBJ1-5|.|TRBD1|TRBV9
CASSATGDQPQHF
TGTGCCAGCAGCGCTACAGGGGATCAGCCCCAGCATTTT
>TRBJ2-2|few|TRBD2|TRBV27
CASSSGLAGTGELFF
TGTGCCAGCAGTTCGGGACTAGCGGGTACCGGGGAGCTGTTTTTT
>TRBJ2-1|.|.|TRBV11-2
CASSLDQGWQFF
TGTGCCAGCAGCTTAGATCAGGGTTGGCAGTTCTTC
>TRBJ2-1|few|TRBD1|TRBV3-1/TRBV3-2
CASSQTGGAHEQFF
TGTGCCAGCAGCCAGACAGGGGGCGCGCATGAGCAGTTCTTC
>TRBJ2-2|.|TRBD1|TRBV5-1
CASSRGQGGGGELFF
TGCGCCAGCAGCAGAGGACAGGGTGGTGGCGGGGAGCTGTTTTTT
>TRBJ2-3|.|TRBD1|TRBV7-2
CASSFLLLRQGAGDTQYF
TGTGCCAGCAGCTTTCTCTTACTACGACAGGGGGCGGGAGATACGCAGTATTTT
>TRBJ1-2|.|TRBD1|TRBV30
CAWSEDPGTGRNGGYTF
TGTGCCTGGAGTGAGGACCCCGGGACAGGGAGGAACGGTGGCTACACCTTC
>TRBJ2-3|.|.|TRBV4-3
CASSQDLIGADTQYF
TGCGCCAGCAGCCAAGATCTGATTGGGGCCGATACGCAGTATTTT
>TRBJ2-1|once|TRBD2|TRBV7-3
CASSLVAGGFYNEQFF
TGTGCCAGCAGCTTAGTAGCGGGAGGGTTCTACAATGAGCAGTTCTTC
>TRBJ2-7|medium-sized|.|TRBV2
CASSGQEASYEQYF
TGTGCCAGCAGTGGACAGGAAGCGTCCTACGAGCAGTACTTC
>TRBJ1-4|.|TRBD1|TRBV5-1
CASSLTGALNEKLFF
TGCGCCAGCAGCTTAACAGGGGCGCTTAATGAAAAACTGTTTTTT
>TRBJ2-1|.|TRBD2|TRBV19
CASTGLAGYNEQFF
TGTGCCAGTACGGGACTAGCGGGGTACAATGAGCAGTTCTTC
>TRBJ2-7|.|.|TRBV21-1
CASSKPDTSDPSYEQYF
TGTGCCAGCAGCAAACCGGATACTAGCGATCCCTCCTACGAGCAGTACTTC
>TRBJ2-7|.|.|TRBV28
CASSFARVEQYF
TGTGCCAGCAGTTTTGCCCGGGTCGAGCAGTACTTC
>TRBJ1-1|.|.|TRBV25-1
CASSMNRAVGAFF
TGTGCCAGCAGTATGAACAGGGCGGTGGGAGCTTTCTTT
>TRBJ2-7|.|.|TRBV18
CASSLTRTSFGSYEQYF
TGTGCCAGCTCACTTACTAGGACGTCCTTCGGCTCCTACGAGCAGTACTTC
>TRBJ2-3|few|.|TRBV10-2
CASSLSPSTDTQYF
TGCGCCAGCAGTCTTTCTCCCAGCACAGATACGCAGTATTTT
>TRBJ2-3|.|TRBD2|TRBV7-3
CASSSERGGPHTQYF
TGTGCCAGCAGCTCCGAGCGGGGGGGCCCGCATACGCAGTATTTT
>TRBJ2-2|.|TRBD2|TRBV7-2
CASSKGLAGGELFF
TGTGCCAGCAGCAAGGGACTAGCGGGCGGGGAGCTGTTTTTT
>TRBJ1-2|.|.|TRBV9
CASSDPRGSYGYTF
TGTGCCAGCAGCGACCCCCGAGGTTCCTATGGCTACACCTTC
>TRBJ2-1|.|TRBD2|TRBV7-2
CASSLATSANNEQFF
TGTGCCAGCAGCTTAGCGACTAGCGCTAACAATGAGCAGTTCTTC
>TRBJ2-3|.|.|TRBV24-1
CATSDRGRALTDTQYF
TGTGCCACCAGTGACCGGGGAAGGGCCCTCACAGATACGCAGTATTTT
>TRBJ2-7|.|TRBD1|TRBV3-1/TRBV3-2
CASSQAGQRSSPSYEQYF
TGTGCCAGCAGCCAAGCGGGACAGAGATCTTCCCCCTCCTACGAGCAGTACTTC
>TRBJ1-5|.|TRBD1|TRBV27
CASRPTGASNQPQHF
TGTGCCAGCAGACCGACAGGGGCTAGCAATCAGCCCCAGCATTTT
>TRBJ1-5|.|.|TRBV19
CASSIDSGNQPQHF
TGTGCCAGTAGTATAGACAGCGGCAATCAGCCCCAGCATTTT
>TRBJ1-5|few|.|TRBV18
CASSPDRNQPQHF
TGTGCCAGCTCACCGGACAGAAATCAGCCCCAGCATTTT
>TRBJ2-4|.|.|TRBV10-2
CASSESTRAGIQYF
TGCGCCAGCAGTGAGTCGACGCGGGCCGGCATTCAGTACTTC
>TRBJ2-1|.|TRBD1|TRBV27
CASSPMGQNNEQFF
TGTGCCAGCAGCCCAATGGGACAGAACAATGAGCAGTTCTTC
>TRBJ2-5|.|.|TRBV18
CASSPWSPGNGETQYF
TGTGCCAGCTCACCTTGGTCTCCGGGTAATGGAGAGACCCAGTACTTC